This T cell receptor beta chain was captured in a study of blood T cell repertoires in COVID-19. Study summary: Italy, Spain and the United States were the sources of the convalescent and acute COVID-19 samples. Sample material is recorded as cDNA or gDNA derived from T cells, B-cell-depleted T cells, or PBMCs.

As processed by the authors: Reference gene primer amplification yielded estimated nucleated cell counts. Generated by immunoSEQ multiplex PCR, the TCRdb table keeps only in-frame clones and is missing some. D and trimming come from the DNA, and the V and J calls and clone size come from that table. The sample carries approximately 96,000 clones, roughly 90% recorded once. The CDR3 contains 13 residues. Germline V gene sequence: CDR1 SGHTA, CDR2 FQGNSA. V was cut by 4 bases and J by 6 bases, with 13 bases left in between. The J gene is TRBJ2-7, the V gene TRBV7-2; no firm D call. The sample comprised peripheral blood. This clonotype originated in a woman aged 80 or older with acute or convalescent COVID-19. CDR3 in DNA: TGTGCCAGCAGCTCCCGTGGGCTCACCGAGCAGTACTTC. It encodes CASSSRGLTEQYF.